This entry is about one T cell receptor (beta chain). This record comes from a study of PD-1 blockade in classical Hodgkin lymphoma. The junction had 8 bases not matched to a gene; V was cut back by 3 bases and J by 8 bases. This CDR3 has 15 residues. Per germline, CDR1 SGHNT and CDR2 YYREEE (reference sequence). This table comes from immunoSEQ multiplex PCR, and its TCRdb copy is limited to in-frame clones, with some not included. The sample contains some 13,000 clones, 65% to 90% of which appear only once. Brentuximab vedotin exposure varied, and every patient relapsed after autologous stem cell transplantation.

The sequence came from a human donor with classical Hodgkin lymphoma. The input for sequencing was peripheral blood mononuclear cells (PBMCs), taken at baseline. J is TRBJ2-1 and V is TRBV5-4; 10 bases map to TRBD1. In DNA form, the CDR3 reads TGTGCCAGCAGCTCCCTGGGACAGGGGTACGATGAGCAGTTCTTC. This gives the protein CASSSLGQGYDEQFF.